This T cell receptor beta chain was found in a study of radiotherapy plus CTLA-4 blockade in lung cancer (dated by TCRdb to the late 2010s). The study in broad terms: Objective responses were observed in 15% to 20% of enrolled patients, and disease control was achieved in around 28%.

Focal radiation therapy combined with CTLA-4 blockade (ipilimumab) was tested in patients with chemo-refractory metastatic non-small-cell lung cancer. Concerning this clone: Its target antigen remains unknown. Qualities for individual bases were not recorded, and no much larger clone is one base off.

Inclusive of the bounding cysteine and phenylalanine, the CDR3 is 12 residues long. Only CDR3 DNA is held: 36 bases, read in frame from base 1. V is pared back by 11 bases and J by 2 bases, with 12 bases lying between the germline termini. The germline V gene encodes CDR1 MNHNY and CDR2 SVGAGI (reference sequence). Library creation used the immunoSEQ multiplex PCR assay. TCRdb took over this immuneACCESS table, retaining in-frame rearrangements with V and J assigned. Such tables are incomplete; in checked studies, under half of the missing clones stem from an unresolved V gene, and the remainder is unexplained. Present in this sample are over 80,000 clones, 83% of which were seen just once. The ten largest clones take up more than 0.75% of the sample. Overall study results and their limits: TCR clones derived from tumors expanded in peripheral blood after treatment with radiotherapy and ipilimumab. Increased serum interferon-beta after radiation, together with early dynamic changes in blood T cell clones, were reported to be the strongest predictors of response.

This TCR was recovered from a human donor with non-small cell lung cancer who had stable disease on radiotherapy plus ipilimumab. The V and J segments used are TRBV6-6 and TRBJ1-1, with the identity of the D gene unclear. The input for sequencing was peripheral blood, taken from a patient treated with radiotherapy plus ipilimumab. Here the CDR3 is given as CAGSSGNTEAFF. The bases read TGTGCCGGTAGCTCGGGAAACACTGAAGCTTTCTTT.